One and the same sample provided the 20 T cell receptor beta chains below, sequenced in a study of T cell responses to AZD1222 COVID-19 vaccine. This table comes from immunoSEQ multiplex PCR, and its TCRdb copy is limited to in-frame clones, with some not included. The data contain 95,000 to 120,000 clones, 86% of them seen just once; the ten biggest clones take up about 3.3%. This material consisted of peripheral blood, taken on day 0 of AZD1222 vaccination. The receptors originated from an adult in good health.

V is TRBV19 and J is TRBJ2-7; no definite D call. Germline V lookup: CDR1 LNHDA, CDR2 SQIVND (reference sequence). The V gene lost 1 base and the J gene lost 6 bases, with 10 bases spanning the gap. The CDR3 spans 13 residues. CDR3 sequence: CASSIGRGPEQYF. DNA of the CDR3: TGTGCCAGTAGTATAGGTCGTGGGCCCGAGCAGTACTTC.

J is TRBJ1-1 and V is TRBV7-9; unclear D gene. This CDR3 has 14 residues. Germline V CDR1 and CDR2: SEHNR, FQNEAQ (reference sequence). V was pared by 3 bases and J by 10 bases, with 18 bases between. The CDR3 DNA is TGTGCCAGCAGCTTTGGCCAGCCACTTCTTGGAGCTTTCTTT. This encodes CASSFGQPLLGAFF.

The chain carries TRBV7-2 and TRBJ1-2; D is possibly TRBD1 (5 bases). The germline V and J ends were trimmed by 4 bases and 3 bases, with 24 bases remaining between them. Germline V CDR1 and CDR2: SGHTA, FQGNSA. The CDR3 totals 18 residues. CDR3 sequence: CASSSFVNPTWGDYGYTF. DNA of the CDR3: TGTGCCAGCAGCTCCTTTGTCAACCCGACCTGGGGGGACTATGGCTACACCTTC. The variable domain in full, completed from reference TRBV7-2 and TRBJ1-2, reads GAGVSQSPSNKVTEKGKDVELRCDPISGHTALYWYRQSLGQGLEFLIYFQGNSAPDKSGLPSDRFSAERTGGSVSTLTIQRTQQEDSAVYLCASSSFVNPTWGDYGYTFGSGTRLTVV.

This clone was detected once. The chain links TRBV28 to TRBJ2-5; 8 bases map to TRBD2. With 6 bases clipped from V and 5 bases from J, the junction kept 5 bases outside the gene matches. CDR1 and CDR2 from the germline V gene are MDHEN and SYDVKM. The CDR3 length is 13 residues. The CDR3 DNA sequence: TGTGCCAGCAGACCGGGGGGGCTGGAGACCCAGTACTTC. Protein: CASRPGGLETQYF.

V and J are TRBV10-3 and TRBJ2-2; 9 nucleotides line up with TRBD1. The CDR3 is made up of 16 amino acids. CDR1 is ENHRY and CDR2 is SYGVKD in the germline V gene. The junction had 7 bases not matched to a gene; V was cut back by 3 bases and J by 5 bases. The CDR3 is CAISDSDRGVTGELFF. As DNA, the CDR3 is TGTGCCATCAGTGATTCCGACAGGGGGGTTACCGGGGAGCTGTTTTTT.

V and J are TRBV30 and TRBJ1-2; D is possibly TRBD1 (5 bases). The CDR3 consists of 13 residues. Trimming removed 0 bases at V and 4 bases at J, with 9 bases between. Germline-derived CDR1 and CDR2 are GTSNPN and SVGIG (reference sequence). The CDR3 DNA follows: TGTGCCTGGAGTGTTTTAGGGACCTATGGCTACACCTTC. Translated: CAWSVLGTYGYTF.

This clone was picked up one time. The rearrangement joins TRBV3-1 (or the pseudogene TRBV3-2) to TRBJ2-7, with 10 nucleotides matching TRBD2. Germline values: CDR1 LGHDT, CDR2 YNNKEL (reference sequence). The CDR3 length is 14 residues. Trimming took 4 bases from V and 2 from J; bases not matched to a gene: 2. The CDR3 loop is CASSLSGGTYEQYF. The CDR3 DNA reads as TGTGCCAGCAGCCTTAGCGGGGGGACCTACGAGCAGTACTTC.

J is TRBJ2-6 and V is TRBV5-1; possibly TRBD1 for D (5 bases). CDR1 and CDR2 (germline): SGHRS, YFSETQ. The CDR3 contains 17 residues. V was shortened by 5 bases and J by 0 bases, with 15 bases between the two germline ends. CDR3 sequence (DNA): TGCGCCAGCAGGATGGGGCCTACCCACTCTGGGGCCAACGTCCTGACTTTC. Amino acid sequence: CASRMGPTHSGANVLTF.

V gene TRBV19 combines with J gene TRBJ1-5, with D maybe TRBD1 (6 bases). The V end was cut by 3 bases, the J end by 7 bases, with 13 bases between. Germline V lookup: CDR1 LNHDA, CDR2 SQIVND (reference sequence). The length of the CDR3 is 14 residues. In nucleotides, the CDR3 is TGTGCCAGTAGTATCGGTACAGGGACGCAGCCCCAGCATTTT. This sequence encodes CASSIGTGTQPQHF.

This chain connects TRBV5-1 to TRBJ2-7, with a tentative D call TRBD2 (6 bases). The length of the CDR3 is 14 residues. Looked up from germline, CDR1 is SGHRS and CDR2 is YFSETQ. Deletions cut 3 bases from V and 3 bases from J, with 13 bases between. The CDR3 coding sequence is TGCGCCAGCAGCTCCGGGACTGCCAGCTACGAGCAGTACTTC. This encodes CASSSGTASYEQYF.

This chain uses TRBV19 with TRBJ1-3; 7 bases fit TRBD1. CDR1 and CDR2 (germline): LNHDA, SQIVND (reference sequence). The CDR3 sequence is 15 residues long. J gave up 1 base and V 7 bases, and 7 bases lay outside the gene matches. The CDR3 protein is CASTPDRISGNTIYF. The DNA of the CDR3 is TGTGCCAGTACCCCGGACAGGATTTCTGGAAACACCATATATTTT. Full variable domain (outside the CDR3, taken from reference TRBV19 and TRBJ1-3): DGGITQSPKYLFRKEGQNVTLSCEQNLNHDAMYWYRQDPGQGLRLIYYSQIVNDFQKGDIAEGYSVSREKKESFPLTVTSAQKNPTAFYLCASTPDRISGNTIYFGEGSWLTVV.

This chain connects TRBV6-5 to TRBJ1-6; a possible D gene is TRBD1 (6 bases). V was clipped by 5 bases and J by 10 bases, with 12 bases between them. Germline CDR1 MNHEY, CDR2 SVGAGI. This CDR3 is 13 amino acids long. The chain's CDR3 is CASSNNGGSPLHF. Written as DNA, the CDR3 is TGTGCCAGCAGTAACAACGGGGGCTCACCCCTCCACTTT.

In the case of this clone: A read error may be the cause here, since a much bigger clone is one base away. The chain is built from TRBV11-1 and TRBJ2-7; D call uncertain. The germline gives CDR1 SGHAT, CDR2 FQDESV (reference sequence). V was clipped by 1 base and J by 3 bases, with 4 bases between them. The CDR3 is 12 amino acids. This CDR3 is CASSLEGYEQYF. Written as DNA, the CDR3 is TGTGCCAGCAGCTTAGAGGGCTACGAGCAGTACTTC. The complete variable domain, with remaining parts taken from reference TRBV11-1 and TRBJ2-7, reads EAEVAQSPRYKITEKSQAVAFWCDPISGHATLYWYRQILGQGPELLVQFQDESVVDDSQLPKDRFSAERLKGVDSTLKIQPAELGDSAMYLCASSLEGYEQYFGPGTRLTVT.

V is TRBV9 and J is TRBJ1-1, with 12 bases fitting TRBD1. Germline CDR1 SGDLS, CDR2 YYNGEE. This CDR3 has 16 residues. Unmatched junction bases numbered 10, after V lost 6 bases and J lost 4 bases. The CDR3 bases are TGTGCCAGCACCCCGGGACAGGGGGCAGTTGGCACTGAAGCTTTCTTT. Its translation: CASTPGQGAVGTEAFF. Full variable domain (missing parts from reference TRBV9 and TRBJ1-1): DSGVTQTPKHLITATGQRVTLRCSPRSGDLSVYWYQQSLDQGLQFLIQYYNGEERAKGNILERFSAQQFPDLHSELNLSSLELGDSALYFCASTPGQGAVGTEAFFGQGTRLTVV.

This chain uses TRBV30 with TRBJ1-6; possibly TRBD1 for D (5 bases). Looked up from germline, CDR1 is GTSNPN and CDR2 is SVGIG (reference sequence). The CDR3 length is 15 residues. Trimming left V 2 bases short and J 7 bases short, with 15 bases between. CDR3 loop: CAWSQTRVLNSPLHF. CDR3 DNA: TGTGCCTGGAGTCAAACCAGGGTTTTAAATTCACCCCTCCACTTT.

The rearrangement uses TRBV5-1 and TRBJ1-4, with TRBD1 as a possible D gene (6 bases). V was pared by 6 bases and J by 6 bases, with 15 bases between. The CDR3 is made up of 14 amino acids. Per germline, CDR1 SGHRS and CDR2 YFSETQ. Here the CDR3 reads CASKLGASDEKLFF. The CDR3 nucleotides are TGCGCCAGCAAATTGGGGGCTTCCGATGAAAAACTGTTTTTT. Based on the CDR3 plus reference TRBV5-1 and TRBJ1-4, the full variable domain is KAGVTQTPRYLIKTRGQQVTLSCSPISGHRSVSWYQQTPGQGLQFLFEYFSETQRNKGNFPGRFSGRQFSNSRSEMNVSTLELGDSALYLCASKLGASDEKLFFGSGTQLSVL.

The chain links TRBV19 to TRBJ2-7; 8 bases are a match to TRBD1. V was pared by 6 bases and J by 5 bases, with 12 bases of the junction left unmatched. This CDR3 is 15 amino acids long. Germline CDR1 is LNHDA and CDR2 is SQIVND (reference sequence). The CDR3 bases are TGTGCCAGTAGGAACTCCGGGACAGGATTTAACGAGCAGTACTTC. Its protein is CASRNSGTGFNEQYF.

V usage is TRBV29-1 and J usage is TRBJ2-2, with 7 bases lining up with TRBD1. This CDR3 has 14 residues. V was pared by 6 bases and J by 0 bases, with 4 bases of the junction left unmatched. Germline V lookup: CDR1 SQVTM, CDR2 ANQGSEA. DNA of the CDR3: TGCAGCGTCGCAGACAGGGCGAACACCGGGGAGCTGTTTTTT. Translation gives CSVADRANTGELFF.

This clone occurred once. CDR3 DNA: TGTGCCAGCAGTTACGAGGCGGGTGTGGGCGAGCAGTACTTC. It is translated as CASSYEAGVGEQYF. The chain joins TRBV6-5 to TRBJ2-7; tentative D call: TRBD2 (5 bases). Germline-derived CDR1 and CDR2 are MNHEY and SVGAGI. V lost 2 bases to trimming and J lost 6 bases, with 14 bases between them. The CDR3 totals 14 residues.

This chain joins TRBV5-1 and TRBJ1-1; TRBD1 agrees at 9 bases. CDR1 and CDR2 from the germline V gene are SGHRS and YFSETQ. V dropped 4 bases and J dropped 1; count of bases not matched to a gene: 14. This CDR3 contains 18 residues. The CDR3 nucleotides read TGCGCCAGCAGCCGAATAGGGCGGACAGGGGCCTCGAACACTGAAGCTTTCTTT. It codes for CASSRIGRTGASNTEAFF.